These 22 T cell receptor beta chains were sequenced from one sample in a study of human T cells and chemical hapten exposure. Documented time point: patch test 1, 2 weeks after DPC sensitization. Noted treatment: therapeutic diphenylcyclopropenone sensitization with weekly scalp DPC. TCRdb reprocessed the RACE reads with MiXCR, giving one entry per CDR3 protein. The sample has under 130,000 distinct CDR3 sequences; 11% are singletons. Sequenced material: whole blood, taken in connection with sensitization to the hapten diphenylcyclopropenone (DPC). These receptor sequences come from a woman aged 35 to 49 with alopecia areata. Some clones in this sample may be carry-over from other donors' samples.

In this sample, this clonotype turned up a few times. The gene calls are TRBV28 and TRBJ1-5; the match to TRBD1 covers 12 bases. The ends lost 4 bases at V and 7 bases at J; junction bases unmatched: 8. The CDR3 runs 16 residues. In germline, CDR1 is MDHEN, CDR2 SYDVKM. The CDR3 sequence is CASSSRGQGARQPQHF. The CDR3, as DNA: TGTGCCAGCAGTTCACGGGGACAGGGGGCAAGGCAGCCCCAGCATTTT.

This clonotype was seen many times. This chain connects TRBV28 to TRBJ2-5; 8 bases map to TRBD2. This CDR3 has 15 amino acids. Germline-derived CDR1 and CDR2 are MDHEN and SYDVKM. J gave up 1 base and V 4 bases, and 5 bases lay outside the gene matches. CDR3 coding DNA: TGTGCCAGCAGTTCTCCGGGACTAGTCCAAGAGACCCAGTACTTC. Translation gives CASSSPGLVQETQYF.

This clonotype was counted only a few times. The V call is TRBV6-1, the J call TRBJ2-7; 9 positions agree with TRBD2. The J segment lost 4 bases and the V segment lost 4 bases, leaving 5 bases of the junction unmatched. This CDR3 is built from 14 residues. Germline values: CDR1 MNHNS, CDR2 SASEGT. CDR3 DNA: TGTGCCAGCAGTGGTAGCGGGAGTGGATACGAGCAGTACTTC. It translates to CASSGSGSGYEQYF.

V is TRBV29-1 and J is TRBJ1-5; 7 bases align to TRBD1. Germline CDR1 reads SQVTM; CDR2 reads ANQGSEA. The CDR3 covers 13 residues. The junction had 5 bases not matched to a gene; V was cut back by 6 bases and J by 3 bases. The CDR3 is CSVETGFNQPQHF. The CDR3 bases are TGCAGCGTCGAGACAGGGTTCAATCAGCCCCAGCATTTT.

V usage is TRBV7-2 and J usage is TRBJ2-2; 9 bases match TRBD1. Looked up from germline, CDR1 is SGHTA and CDR2 is FQGNSA. J gave up 4 bases and V 4 bases, and 7 bases lay outside the gene matches. The CDR3 loop spans 16 amino acids. The CDR3 nucleotides read TGTGCCAGCAGCTCGAACAGGGGGCGCAGCACCGGGGAGCTGTTTTTT. This codes for CASSSNRGRSTGELFF.

The sample holds many counts of this clonotype. This chain uses TRBV4-2 with TRBJ2-1; the match to TRBD1 covers 8 bases. CDR1 and CDR2 (germline): LGHNA, YNFKEQ. J lost 10 bases, V lost 4 bases, and 9 bases had no gene match. This CDR3 spans 14 amino acids. CDR3 coding DNA: TGTGCCAGCAGCCGCGGACAGGGCAGGGGCGAGCAGTTCTTC. It is translated as CASSRGQGRGEQFF.

V is TRBV14 and J is TRBJ1-6; D is undetermined. The V end lost 0 bases, the J end lost 7 bases, and 10 bases lay between the germline ends. Germline V lookup: CDR1 SGHDN, CDR2 FVKESK. The CDR3 is 15 amino acids. CDR3 nucleotide sequence: TGTGCCAGCAGCCAAGATCCCCCGGGGAATTCACCCCTCCACTTT. This translates into CASSQDPPGNSPLHF.

This chain uses TRBV7-9 with TRBJ2-7; 13 nucleotides line up with TRBD2. After removal of 5 bases from V and 3 bases from J, the junction contained 4 bases not matched to a gene. The length of the CDR3 is 15 residues. Germline loops: CDR1 SEHNR, CDR2 FQNEAQ (reference sequence). This CDR3 is CASSPRTSGSYEQYF. The CDR3 region has the DNA TGTGCCAGCAGCCCGAGGACTAGCGGGAGCTACGAGCAGTACTTC.

This clonotype was seen a few times. V and J are TRBV20-1 and TRBJ2-6, with no clear D. This CDR3 has 14 residues. Trimming removed 2 bases at V and 3 bases at J, with 8 bases between. Germline V gene lookup returns CDR1 DFQATT and CDR2 SNEGSKA (reference sequence). CDR3 DNA: TGCAGTGCTAGACCGGCTTATGGGGCCAACGTCCTGACTTTC. It encodes CSARPAYGANVLTF.

This clonotype was detected a few times. The chain carries TRBV4-1 and TRBJ1-6, with D perhaps TRBD1 (5 bases). V shed 2 bases and J shed 10 bases, with 15 bases lying between them. Germline loops: CDR1 MGHRA, CDR2 YSYEKL. This CDR3 is 15 amino acids long. The CDR3 DNA follows: TGCGCCAGCAGCCAAATCACAGGAGGGGAATCACCCCTCCACTTT. It is translated as CASSQITGGESPLHF.

The J gene is TRBJ2-5, the V gene TRBV4-3; 7 nucleotides match TRBD1. The CDR3 has 15 residues. Germline-derived CDR1 and CDR2 are LGHNA and YSLEER. The V and J ends lost 4 bases and 5 bases, in that order; junction bases with no gene match: 10. CDR3 nucleotide sequence: TGCGCCAGCAGCCCGGAGACAGGGAGTGGGGAGACCCAGTACTTC. Encoded protein: CASSPETGSGETQYF.

This clonotype was counted at least ten times. The gene calls are TRBV7-2 and TRBJ2-1; D might be TRBD2 (5 bases). Germline V gene lookup returns CDR1 SGHTA and CDR2 FQGNSA. The CDR3 contains 16 residues. V gave up 5 bases and J gave up 0 bases, with 14 bases separating them. The CDR3 bases are TGTGCCAGCAGCGTGGGGAGACCCAGCTCCTACAATGAGCAGTTCTTC. Translated: CASSVGRPSSYNEQFF.

This clonotype was observed at least ten times. The chain recombines TRBV20-1 with TRBJ2-3, with D unclear. This CDR3 spans 12 amino acids. Germline V gives CDR1 DFQATT, CDR2 SNEGSKA (reference sequence). V was cut by 3 bases and J by 2 bases, with 6 bases left in between. The CDR3 is CSARGHTDTQYF. Here the CDR3 DNA reads TGCAGTGCTAGGGGCCACACAGATACGCAGTATTTT.

At least ten counts were recorded for this clonotype. V and J are TRBV5-1 and TRBJ2-1; 9 bases align to TRBD2. Losses at the gene ends were 0 bases for V and 1 base for J; bases not matched to a gene: 2. CDR1 and CDR2 (germline): SGHRS, YFSETQ. There are 16 residues in the CDR3. The CDR3 is CASSLGLAASYNEQFF. The CDR3 nucleotides read TGCGCCAGCAGCTTGGGACTAGCGGCTTCCTACAATGAGCAGTTCTTC.

There are many counts of this clonotype. V gene TRBV27 combines with J gene TRBJ2-5; 10 positions match TRBD1. The CDR3 runs 14 residues. V shed 6 bases and J 12 bases; nucleotides not matched to a gene: 13. Germline CDR1 is MNHEY and CDR2 is SMNVEV (reference sequence). In nucleotides, the CDR3 is TGTGCCAGCAGCCAGGGACAGGGGCCAACATGCGAGTACTTC. This codes for CASSQGQGPTCEYF.

This clonotype showed up many times. This chain joins TRBV7-9 and TRBJ1-6; D is unclear. Trimming removed 7 bases from V and 5 bases from J, with 18 bases in between. Germline CDR1 SEHNR, CDR2 FQNEAQ (reference sequence). The CDR3 sequence is 16 residues long. The CDR3 region is CASTSLDADHNSPLHF. The CDR3 DNA sequence: TGTGCCAGCACCTCTCTCGACGCGGACCATAATTCACCCCTCCACTTT.

This clonotype showed up many times. The chain employs TRBV27 and TRBJ1-1; the D is unclear. The germline gives CDR1 MNHEY, CDR2 SMNVEV (reference sequence). The CDR3 sequence is 14 residues long. V was shortened by 2 bases and J by 4 bases, with 11 bases between the two germline ends. CDR3 sequence: CASSLAPGGTEAFF. The CDR3 region has the DNA TGTGCCAGCAGTTTAGCCCCTGGAGGCACTGAAGCTTTCTTT.

The chain couples TRBV9 to TRBJ2-5, with 15 nucleotides matching TRBD2. The CDR3 runs 18 residues. Germline trimming cut 4 bases from V and 1 base from J; bases unmatched to any gene: 8. The germline V gene has CDR1 SGDLS and CDR2 YYNGEE. This CDR3 reads CASSPGLAGGLSQETQYF. The CDR3 nucleotides are TGTGCCAGCAGCCCGGGACTAGCGGGAGGCCTCTCCCAAGAGACCCAGTACTTC.

This clonotype was observed a handful of times. V and J are TRBV30 and TRBJ2-7; either TRBD1 or TRBD2 may supply D (6 bases each). The V gene's germline CDR1 is GTSNPN and CDR2 SVGIG (reference sequence). V lost 0 bases, J lost 4 bases, and 13 bases lay in between. CDR3 length equals 14 residues. The CDR3 loop reads CAWSVDRGPYEQYF. The CDR3 DNA sequence: TGTGCCTGGAGTGTCGATCGGGGGCCTTACGAGCAGTACTTC.

This clonotype was seen at least ten times. V usage is TRBV20-1 and J usage is TRBJ2-7, with TRBD2 matching 10 bases. This CDR3 contains 13 residues. J lost 5 bases, V lost 5 bases, and 6 bases had no gene match. Germline assignment: CDR1 DFQATT and CDR2 SNEGSKA (reference sequence). CDR3 sequence reads: CSAPRTSGNEQYF. In nucleotides, the CDR3 is TGCAGTGCTCCTCGGACTAGCGGTAACGAGCAGTACTTC.

This clonotype was observed a handful of times. DNA of the CDR3: TGTGCCAGCAGCCCCCCGGGGATCTACGAGCAGTACTTC. This codes for CASSPPGIYEQYF. The genes are TRBV7-2 and TRBJ2-7, with a possible D match to TRBD2 (5 bases). The CDR3 runs 13 residues. Between the trimmed V and J ends, which lost 5 bases and 3 bases, there was a span of 11 bases. From germline, CDR1 is SGHTA and CDR2 FQGNSA.

This clonotype was observed at least ten times. This rearrangement joins TRBV18 to TRBJ2-7; the D call may be TRBD1 or TRBD2 (5 bases each). Germline V gene lookup returns CDR1 KGHSH and CDR2 LQKENI. The CDR3 spans 14 residues. V shed 6 bases and J shed 6 bases, with 18 bases lying between them. The CDR3 spells CASSFLPGPVEQYF. CDR3 nucleotides: TGTGCCAGCTCGTTCCTACCGGGACCCGTCGAGCAGTACTTC.